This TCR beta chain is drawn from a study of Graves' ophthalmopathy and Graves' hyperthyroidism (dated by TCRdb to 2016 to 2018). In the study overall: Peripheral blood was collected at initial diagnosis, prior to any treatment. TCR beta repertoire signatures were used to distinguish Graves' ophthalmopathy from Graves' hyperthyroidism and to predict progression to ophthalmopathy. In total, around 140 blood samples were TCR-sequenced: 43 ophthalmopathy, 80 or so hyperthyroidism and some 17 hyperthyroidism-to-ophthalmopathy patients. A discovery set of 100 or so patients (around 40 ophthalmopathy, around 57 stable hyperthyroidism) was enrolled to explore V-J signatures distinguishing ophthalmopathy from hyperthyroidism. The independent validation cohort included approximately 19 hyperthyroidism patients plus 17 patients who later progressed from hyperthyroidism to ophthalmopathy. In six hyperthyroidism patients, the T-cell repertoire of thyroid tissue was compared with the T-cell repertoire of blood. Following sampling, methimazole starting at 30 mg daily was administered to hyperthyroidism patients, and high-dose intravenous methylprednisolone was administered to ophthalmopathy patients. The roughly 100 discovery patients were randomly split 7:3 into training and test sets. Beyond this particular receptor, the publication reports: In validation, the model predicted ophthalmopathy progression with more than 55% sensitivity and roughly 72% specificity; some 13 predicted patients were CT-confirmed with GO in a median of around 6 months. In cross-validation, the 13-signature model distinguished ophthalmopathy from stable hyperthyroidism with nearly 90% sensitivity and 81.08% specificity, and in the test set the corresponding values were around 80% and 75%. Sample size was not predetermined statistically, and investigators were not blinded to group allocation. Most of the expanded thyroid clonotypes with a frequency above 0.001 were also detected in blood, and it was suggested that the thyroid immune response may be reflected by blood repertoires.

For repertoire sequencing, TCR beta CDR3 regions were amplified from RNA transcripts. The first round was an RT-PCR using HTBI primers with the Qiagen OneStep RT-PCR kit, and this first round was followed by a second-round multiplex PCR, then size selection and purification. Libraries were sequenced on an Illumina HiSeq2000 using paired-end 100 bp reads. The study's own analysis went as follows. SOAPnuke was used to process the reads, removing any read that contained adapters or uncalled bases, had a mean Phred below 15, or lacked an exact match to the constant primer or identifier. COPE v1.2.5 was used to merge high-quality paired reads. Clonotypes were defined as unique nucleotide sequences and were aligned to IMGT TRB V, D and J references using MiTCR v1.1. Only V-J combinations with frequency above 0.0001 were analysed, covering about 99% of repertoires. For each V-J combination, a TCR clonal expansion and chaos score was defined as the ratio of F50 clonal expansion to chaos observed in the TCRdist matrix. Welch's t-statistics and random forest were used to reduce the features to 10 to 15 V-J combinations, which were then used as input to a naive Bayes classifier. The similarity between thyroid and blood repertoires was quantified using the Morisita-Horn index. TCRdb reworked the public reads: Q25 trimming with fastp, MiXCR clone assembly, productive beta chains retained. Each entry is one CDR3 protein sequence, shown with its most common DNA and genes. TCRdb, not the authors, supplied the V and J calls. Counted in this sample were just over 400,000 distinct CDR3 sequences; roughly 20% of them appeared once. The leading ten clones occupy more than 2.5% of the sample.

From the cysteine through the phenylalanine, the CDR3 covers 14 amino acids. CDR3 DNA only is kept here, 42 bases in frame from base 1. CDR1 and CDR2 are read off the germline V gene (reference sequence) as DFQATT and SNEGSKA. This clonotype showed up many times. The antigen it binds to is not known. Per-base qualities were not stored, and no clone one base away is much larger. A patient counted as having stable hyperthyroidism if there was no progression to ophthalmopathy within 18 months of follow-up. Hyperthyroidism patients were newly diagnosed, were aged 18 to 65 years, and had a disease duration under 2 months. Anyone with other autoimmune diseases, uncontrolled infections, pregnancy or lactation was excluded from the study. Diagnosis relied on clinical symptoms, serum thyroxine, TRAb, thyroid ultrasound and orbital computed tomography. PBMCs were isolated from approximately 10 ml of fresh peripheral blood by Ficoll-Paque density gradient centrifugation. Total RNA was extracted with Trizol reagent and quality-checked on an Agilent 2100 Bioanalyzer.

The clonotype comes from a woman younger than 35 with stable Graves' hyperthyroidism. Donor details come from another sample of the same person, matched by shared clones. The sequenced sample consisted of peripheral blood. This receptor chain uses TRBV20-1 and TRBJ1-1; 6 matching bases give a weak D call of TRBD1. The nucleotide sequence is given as TGCAGCGCGTTCCCTGGACAGCCGGCCACTGAAGCTTTCTTT. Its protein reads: CSAFPGQPATEAFF.